A selection of T cell receptor beta chains follows, all from one sample in a study of vaccination and CD4 T cells after COVID-19. Antigen specificity for these receptors is unknown. A single record per CDR3 protein comes from TCRdb applying MiXCR to the PCR reads. The sample lists roughly 10,000 distinct CDR3 sequences; approximately 30% were seen once. The specimen comprised CD4+ T cells from blood, cultured in vitro, sampled after SARS-CoV-2 vaccination. These receptors came from a human donor who had recovered from COVID-19. CDR3s include the opening cysteine and the closing phenylalanine or tryptophan. The D gene is left open where the match is weak. Not every row has a clone size; where given, it reads once, few, many or a size class.

d_call j_call v_call clone_size cdr3_aa cdr3_nt
TRBD1 TRBJ1-5 TRBV19 . CASSGTGGDQPQHF TGTGCCAGTAGCGGGACAGGGGGCGATCAGCCCCAGCATTTT
. TRBJ1-4 TRBV6-1 . CASNGQGPQFNEKLFF TGTGCCAGCAATGGGCAGGGGCCCCAATTTAATGAAAAACTGTTTTTT
TRBD1 TRBJ2-5 TRBV7-9 medium-sized CASSSGQPQETQYF TGTGCCAGCAGCTCGGGACAGCCACAAGAGACCCAGTACTTC
. TRBJ2-3 TRBV6-2/TRBV6-3 large CANPGEGRADTQYF TGTGCCAACCCAGGGGAGGGTCGGGCAGATACGCAGTATTTT
. TRBJ1-2 TRBV28 large CASSFIGQPILNYGYTF TGTGCCAGCAGTTTTATCGGACAACCGATACTTAACTATGGCTACACCTTC
. TRBJ2-7 TRBV6-2/TRBV6-3 few CASSDIYEQYF TGTGCCAGCAGTGATATCTACGAGCAGTACTTC
. TRBJ2-3 TRBV7-9 . CASSLVGGTDTQYF TGTGCCAGCAGCTTAGTCGGAGGCACAGATACGCAGTATTTT
TRBD1 TRBJ2-1 TRBV19 medium-sized CASSKGTGTYNEQFF TGTGCCAGTAGTAAGGGGACAGGAACTTACAATGAGCAGTTCTTC
. TRBJ2-2 TRBV7-6 few CASSPQGVPGELFF TGTGCCAGCAGCCCCCAAGGTGTCCCCGGGGAGCTGTTTTTT
. TRBJ1-5 TRBV20-1 few CSASHPGLGGNQPQHF TGCAGTGCTAGTCACCCGGGTTTGGGTGGCAATCAGCCCCAGCATTTT
. TRBJ2-6 TRBV20-1 few CSASGGLARANSGANVLTF TGCAGTGCTAGTGGGGGCCTGGCCAGGGCTAACTCTGGGGCCAACGTCCTGACTTTC
TRBD1 TRBJ1-1 TRBV10-3 few CAISERTGGGNTEAFF TGTGCCATCAGTGAGCGGACAGGGGGAGGGAACACTGAAGCTTTCTTT